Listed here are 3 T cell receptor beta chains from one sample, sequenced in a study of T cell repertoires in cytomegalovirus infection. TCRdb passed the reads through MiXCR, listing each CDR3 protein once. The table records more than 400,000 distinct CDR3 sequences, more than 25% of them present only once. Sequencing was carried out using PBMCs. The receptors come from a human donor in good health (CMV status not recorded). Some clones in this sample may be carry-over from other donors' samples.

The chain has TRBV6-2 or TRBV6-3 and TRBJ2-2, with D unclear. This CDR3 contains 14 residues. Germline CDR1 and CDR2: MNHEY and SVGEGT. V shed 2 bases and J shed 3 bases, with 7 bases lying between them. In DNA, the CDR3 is TGTGCCAGCAGTTACACCAGATACACCGGGGAGCTGTTTTTT. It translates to CASSYTRYTGELFF.

The chain's CDR3 is CASRASGRRSGEQFF. CDR3 coding DNA: TGTGCCAGCAGGGCTAGCGGGAGACGGTCGGGTGAGCAGTTCTTC. J is TRBJ2-1 and V is TRBV6-2 or TRBV6-3, with TRBD2 identical over 10 bases. This CDR3 is 15 amino acids long. Germline V CDR1 and CDR2: MNHEY, SVGEGT. V shed 6 bases and J 9 bases; nucleotides not matched to a gene: 11.

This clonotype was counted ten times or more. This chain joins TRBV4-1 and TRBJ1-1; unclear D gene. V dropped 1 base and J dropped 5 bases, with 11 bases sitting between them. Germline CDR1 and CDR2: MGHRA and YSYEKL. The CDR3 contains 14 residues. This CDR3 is CASSQGAARTEAFF. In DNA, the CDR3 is TGCGCCAGCAGCCAAGGGGCGGCGAGAACTGAAGCTTTCTTT.